This T cell receptor (beta chain) was documented in a study of cytomegalovirus exposure and HLA in healthy donors. Study findings and constraints: Reports showed the classifier diagnosing cytomegalovirus status with high specificity and sensitivity.

Primers included in the PCR were 60 Vbeta and 13 Jbeta primers. Some clones are missing from TCRdb's copy, which holds only in-frame ones; the method was immunoSEQ multiplex PCR. The profile shows some 130,000 clones, 80% of them singletons. V trimming: 1 base; J trimming: 0 bases; junction bases outside the gene matches: 5. There are 17 residues in the CDR3. Germline V gene sequence: CDR1 SGHAT, CDR2 FQNNGV. To note about this clone: Its antigen remains unidentified.

The chain joins TRBV11-2 to TRBJ2-3; 9 bases line up with TRBD2. Material: PBMCs. The TCR comes from a man in his thirties or forties in good health and CMV-seronegative. DNA of the CDR3: TGTGCCAGCAGCTTAGGCCTTACTAGCGGGAGCACAGATACGCAGTATTTT. Its translation: CASSLGLTSGSTDTQYF.